These T cell receptor beta chains were read from a single sample in a study of beta chain features in type 1 diabetes. Repertoires were generated with immunoSEQ multiplex PCR, while TCRdb's copy carries only in-frame clones and drops some. The repertoire includes 450,000 to 550,000 clones, approximately 31% of them detected once, and around 0.065% sits in the top ten. Sequencing was carried out using naive CD4+ T cells from blood. Receptors were obtained from a man between 18 and 29 years old in good health. Both conserved end residues are part of each CDR3. Fields, in order: CDR3 DNA, CDR3 protein, CDR3 length, V gene, J gene, clone size, D gene. The D gene is left open where the match is weak. Expanded clones are given a class, and other clones once, few, many or no size at all.

cdr3_nt: TGTGCCAGCAGTTCCCCGGAGGGGGAGTTCTTC
cdr3_aa: CASSSPEGEFF
cdr3_length: 11
v_call: TRBV27
j_call: TRBJ2-1
clone_size: .
d_call: .

cdr3_nt: TGTGCCAGCAGTTATGAGGGACGGCAGACCCAGTACTTC
cdr3_aa: CASSYEGRQTQYF
cdr3_length: 13
v_call: TRBV6-6
j_call: TRBJ2-5
clone_size: .
d_call: .

cdr3_nt: TGCAGCGTTGGCCGGGGTAGCACTGAAGCTTTCTTT
cdr3_aa: CSVGRGSTEAFF
cdr3_length: 12
v_call: TRBV29-1
j_call: TRBJ1-1
clone_size: .
d_call: .

cdr3_nt: TGTGCCTGGACTTCGCAAATGCAAGAGACCCAGTACTTC
cdr3_aa: CAWTSQMQETQYF
cdr3_length: 13
v_call: TRBV30
j_call: TRBJ2-5
clone_size: few
d_call: .

cdr3_nt: TGTGCCTGGAGTTCGAATGAACGGTATGGCTACACCTTC
cdr3_aa: CAWSSNERYGYTF
cdr3_length: 13
v_call: TRBV30
j_call: TRBJ1-2
clone_size: .
d_call: .

cdr3_nt: TGCAGCGTTGCTGAACCGACAGGGTCCTACGAGCAGTACTTC
cdr3_aa: CSVAEPTGSYEQYF
cdr3_length: 14
v_call: TRBV29-1
j_call: TRBJ2-7
clone_size: .
d_call: TRBD1

cdr3_nt: TGCAGCGTTGTCACGAAGACCCAGTACTTC
cdr3_aa: CSVVTKTQYF
cdr3_length: 10
v_call: TRBV29-1
j_call: TRBJ2-5
clone_size: few
d_call: .

cdr3_nt: TGTGCCAGCAGCCTCAATCTAGCGGGGTACAATGAGCAGTTCTTC
cdr3_aa: CASSLNLAGYNEQFF
cdr3_length: 15
v_call: TRBV5-4
j_call: TRBJ2-1
clone_size: .
d_call: TRBD2

cdr3_nt: TGTGCCTGGAGTGTAGAAACCGATGAGCAGTTCTTC
cdr3_aa: CAWSVETDEQFF
cdr3_length: 12
v_call: TRBV30
j_call: TRBJ2-1
clone_size: .
d_call: .

cdr3_nt: TGTGCCACCAGCATACGGACAGGGCTCACTGAAGCTTTCTTT
cdr3_aa: CATSIRTGLTEAFF
cdr3_length: 14
v_call: TRBV15
j_call: TRBJ1-1
clone_size: few
d_call: TRBD1

cdr3_nt: TGTGCCAGCAATCAGCGGGAGACAGATACGCAGTATTTT
cdr3_aa: CASNQRETDTQYF
cdr3_length: 13
v_call: TRBV9
j_call: TRBJ2-3
clone_size: .
d_call: TRBD2

cdr3_nt: TGTGCCAGCAGCCCAAGGGTGCAGCAAGAGACCCAGTACTTC
cdr3_aa: CASSPRVQQETQYF
cdr3_length: 14
v_call: TRBV7-8
j_call: TRBJ2-5
clone_size: few
d_call: .

cdr3_nt: TGTGCCAGCAGCTTCCCTCCCAGGGGAAATGAAAAACTGTTTTTT
cdr3_aa: CASSFPPRGNEKLFF
cdr3_length: 15
v_call: TRBV7-9
j_call: TRBJ1-4
clone_size: few
d_call: .

cdr3_nt: TGTGCCAGTAAAGCGGGCCCCTACGAGCAGTACTTC
cdr3_aa: CASKAGPYEQYF
cdr3_length: 12
v_call: TRBV19
j_call: TRBJ2-7
clone_size: .
d_call: .

cdr3_nt: TGTGCCGGGACAGGGGCCAATGAGCAGTTCTTC
cdr3_aa: CAGTGANEQFF
cdr3_length: 11
v_call: TRBV2
j_call: TRBJ2-1
clone_size: .
d_call: TRBD1

cdr3_nt: TGTGCCAGCAGCTCGGGACTGGCGAATGAGCAGTTCTTC
cdr3_aa: CASSSGLANEQFF
cdr3_length: 13
v_call: TRBV5-4
j_call: TRBJ2-1
clone_size: .
d_call: .

cdr3_nt: TGTGCCAGCAAATCGGAGCCGTTCTACAATGAGCAGTTCTTC
cdr3_aa: CASKSEPFYNEQFF
cdr3_length: 14
v_call: TRBV6-5
j_call: TRBJ2-1
clone_size: .
d_call: .

cdr3_nt: TGCGCCAGCAGCCAAGGATCAGGGACCTTAAATGGCTACACCTTC
cdr3_aa: CASSQGSGTLNGYTF
cdr3_length: 15
v_call: TRBV4-1
j_call: TRBJ1-2
clone_size: .
d_call: .

cdr3_nt: TGCGCCAGCAGCCAGCAGGGGGCAGGCGAGCAGTACTTC
cdr3_aa: CASSQQGAGEQYF
cdr3_length: 13
v_call: TRBV4-1
j_call: TRBJ2-7
clone_size: few
d_call: TRBD1

cdr3_nt: TGTGCCTGGGTACCGGGACATGCAATTGCTAGCACAGATACGCAGTATTTT
cdr3_aa: CAWVPGHAIASTDTQYF
cdr3_length: 17
v_call: TRBV30
j_call: TRBJ2-3
clone_size: .
d_call: .

cdr3_nt: TGTGCCAGCAGCGTTACGGGGCAGGCACGGACCTATGGCTACACCTTC
cdr3_aa: CASSVTGQARTYGYTF
cdr3_length: 16
v_call: TRBV27
j_call: TRBJ1-2
clone_size: few
d_call: .